Listed below are T cell receptor beta chains from one sample, sequenced in a study of early T cells in non-severe SARS-CoV-2 infection. Using its own MiXCR run on the 5' RACE reads, TCRdb lists one record per CDR3 protein. The repertoire holds over 50,000 distinct CDR3 sequences, with 10% to 13% as singletons. Sequencing was done on a sample of whole blood. These receptors originate from an adult who was a healthcare worker with PCR-confirmed SARS-CoV-2 infection or an uninfected control (not recorded which). Both conserved end residues are part of each CDR3. The order of the fields is V gene, J gene, clone size, D gene, CDR3 DNA, CDR3 protein. D genes are given only for firm matches. Rows may omit the clone size; those that give it use once, few, many or a size class.

TRBV11-2,TRBJ2-7,many,.,TGTGCCAGCAGCTTCTCAGAATCCTACGAGCAGTACTTC,CASSFSESYEQYF
TRBV11-1,TRBJ1-1,few,.,TGTGCCAGCAGCTTAGAGCGGGTTGCCGAAGCTTTCTTT,CASSLERVAEAFF
TRBV12-3/TRBV12-4,TRBJ1-2,many,.,TGTGCCAGCAGTTTGCGCGGGGCATATTCTAACTATGGCTACACCTTC,CASSLRGAYSNYGYTF
TRBV5-6,TRBJ1-1,many,TRBD1,TGTGCCAGCAGCTTGGGCTCAGGGGGCACTGAAGCTTTCTTT,CASSLGSGGTEAFF
TRBV7-9,TRBJ1-6,many,TRBD1,TGTGCCAGCAGCCCCGGACAGGGACCAAATTCACCCCTCCACTTT,CASSPGQGPNSPLHF
TRBV20-1,TRBJ2-7,few,TRBD1,TGCAGTGCTAGAGCTGGATCCGGGACAGGGGGCTCCTACGAGCAGTACTTC,CSARAGSGTGGSYEQYF
TRBV19,TRBJ2-3,.,.,TGTGCCAGTAGCAAAGGGGATACGCAGTATTTT,CASSKGDTQYF
TRBV6-4,TRBJ1-1,many,.,TGTGCCAGCAGTGAACAGGGATGGGGGAACACTGAAGCTTTCTTT,CASSEQGWGNTEAFF
TRBV12-3/TRBV12-4,TRBJ1-2,few,TRBD1,TGTGCCAGCAGTACGAGGACAGGGGGCATCTATGGCTACACCTTC,CASSTRTGGIYGYTF
TRBV18,TRBJ1-1,many,.,TGTGCCAGCTCGCCTACTCCGGGACGATTAGGACGAGACACTGAAGCTTTCTTT,CASSPTPGRLGRDTEAFF
TRBV6-5,TRBJ2-6,many,.,TGTGCCAGCAGTTACATGGTGGGGGCCTCTGGGGCCAACGTCCTGACTTTC,CASSYMVGASGANVLTF
TRBV7-7,TRBJ2-5,.,TRBD2,TGTGCTAGCAGCTTAGGGGGACTAGCGGGGGAGACCCAGTACTTC,CASSLGGLAGETQYF
TRBV12-3/TRBV12-4,TRBJ2-7,many,.,TGTGCCAGCAGCCGCTTTTCTCGGGAGCAGTACTTC,CASSRFSREQYF
TRBV7-9,TRBJ2-7,.,.,TGTGCCAGCAGCTTTGCTCCCGATTACGAGCAGTACTTC,CASSFAPDYEQYF
TRBV4-3,TRBJ2-2,few,.,TGCGCCAGCAGCCAGGACTACAGGGGAGGGCGCACCGGGGAGCTGTTTTTT,CASSQDYRGGRTGELFF
TRBV12-5,TRBJ2-1,.,.,TGTGCTAGTGGTTTGGGCAGCTACAATGAGCAGTTCTTC,CASGLGSYNEQFF
TRBV29-1,TRBJ1-2,many,.,TGCAGCGTTGAAGATCCCCAACAGGCCTATGGCTACACCTTC,CSVEDPQQAYGYTF
TRBV11-2,TRBJ1-5,few,TRBD1,TGTGCCAGCAGCTTAGCGGGCAGGGGGCACAATCAGCCCCAGCATTTT,CASSLAGRGHNQPQHF
TRBV5-1,TRBJ2-1,few,TRBD2,TGCGCCAGCAGCGCGCCTGAGGCGGGGGGCCACAATGAGCAGTTCTTC,CASSAPEAGGHNEQFF
TRBV7-9,TRBJ2-5,many,.,TGTGCCAGCAGCGGACAAGAGACCCAGTACTTC,CASSGQETQYF
TRBV12-5,TRBJ1-1,many,TRBD1,TGTGCTAGTGGGAGAAGACAGGGGAGCCTGAACACTGAAGCTTTCTTT,CASGRRQGSLNTEAFF
TRBV14,TRBJ2-3,many,TRBD2,TGTGCCAGCAGCCCCGGACTAGCTCGCACAGATACGCAGTATTTT,CASSPGLARTDTQYF
TRBV7-9,TRBJ1-1,few,TRBD1,TGTGCCAGCATCCCCGGACAGGGGGAGAACACTGAAGCTTTCTTT,CASIPGQGENTEAFF
TRBV12-3/TRBV12-4,TRBJ1-1,many,.,TGTGCCAGCAGTTTAGGACAGAGGGGTGAAGCTTTCTTT,CASSLGQRGEAFF
TRBV5-6,TRBJ1-6,.,.,TGTGCCAGCGAAAGCTCCTATAATTCACCCCTCCACTTT,CASESSYNSPLHF
TRBV20-1,TRBJ1-6,many,.,TGCAGTGCTAGGGACAGCTCCTATAATTCACCCCTCCACTTT,CSARDSSYNSPLHF
TRBV2,TRBJ2-5,many,TRBD1,TGTGCCAGCAGTGACAGGGGGGAGACCCAGTACTTC,CASSDRGETQYF